The text below deals with one T cell receptor (beta chain). What it binds is not known. These data come from a study of cytomegalovirus exposure and HLA in healthy donors. Study-wide context: Drawn from HLA-typed donors, some 80 million unique TCRs were held in an early data release.

Study-wide points: Reports described diagnosis of cytomegalovirus status by the classifier as highly specific and sensitive. A few V segments could not be told apart, such as TRBV6-2 and TRBV6-3, and were left out.

A multiplex PCR was run with 60 Vbeta primers and 13 Jbeta primers. Assay used: immunoSEQ multiplex PCR; TCRdb lists only in-frame clones, some missing. The sample lists some 130,000 clones; about 78% were seen once. The CDR3 contains 18 residues. Germline trimming cut 7 bases from V and 0 bases from J; bases unmatched to any gene: 13. The germline V gene has CDR1 SGHRS and CDR2 YFSETQ. Sequencing was performed on PBMCs. V and J are TRBV5-1 and TRBJ2-2, with TRBD1 matching 9 bases. The clonotype was recovered from a human donor in good health. The DNA of the CDR3 is TGCGCCAGCGTGAGAACTACAGGGGGCCTCGCGAACACCGGGGAGCTGTTTTTT. Translating it yields CASVRTTGGLANTGELFF.